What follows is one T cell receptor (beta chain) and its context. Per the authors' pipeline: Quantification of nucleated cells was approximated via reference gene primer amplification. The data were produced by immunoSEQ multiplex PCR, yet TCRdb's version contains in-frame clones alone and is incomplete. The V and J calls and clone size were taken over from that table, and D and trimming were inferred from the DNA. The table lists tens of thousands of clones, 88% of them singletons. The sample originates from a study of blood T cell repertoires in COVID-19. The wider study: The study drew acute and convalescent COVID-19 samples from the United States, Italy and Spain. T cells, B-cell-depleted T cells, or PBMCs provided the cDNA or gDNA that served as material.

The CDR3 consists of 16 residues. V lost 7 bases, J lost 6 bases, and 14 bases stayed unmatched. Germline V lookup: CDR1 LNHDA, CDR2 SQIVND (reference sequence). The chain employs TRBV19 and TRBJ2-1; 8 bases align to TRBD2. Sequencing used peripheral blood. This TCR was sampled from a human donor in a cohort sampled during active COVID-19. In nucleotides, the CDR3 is TGTGCCAGTACCCTCAAGGCCAGCGGGAGTTTCAATGAGCAGTTCTTC. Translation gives CASTLKASGSFNEQFF.